The 29 T cell receptor beta chains below all came from one sample that was sequenced in a study of T cell clonotyping in hematopoietic cell transplantation. Profiled with immunoSEQ multiplex PCR; TCRdb holds only in-frame clones, not every one. The sample records 6,000 to 9,000 clones, approximately 90% being singletons. Source: PBMCs, taken 100 days after allogeneic stem cell transplant. Receptors originate from a male patient aged 18 to 29 who had an allogeneic stem cell transplant from a related donor, so the T cells may come from the graft donor. Some clones in this sample may be carry-over from other donors' samples.

The chain employs TRBV5-1 and TRBJ2-5, with TRBD2 matching 16 bases. The V and J ends lost 4 bases and 4 bases, in that order; junction bases with no gene match: 4. Germline V CDR1 and CDR2: SGHRS, YFSETQ. This CDR3 is built from 16 residues. The CDR3: CASSPGLAGGRETQYF. As DNA, the CDR3 is TGCGCCAGCAGCCCGGGACTAGCGGGAGGGCGAGAGACCCAGTACTTC.

J is TRBJ1-5 and V is TRBV12-5; no definite D call. The CDR3 is 18 amino acids. V was shortened by 1 base and J by 3 bases, with 19 bases between the two germline ends. Looked up from germline, CDR1 is LGHNT and CDR2 is FRNRAP. The CDR3 DNA sequence: TGTGCTAGTGGTTTGGGGTTTGGGTCGGGGATGGACAATCAGCCCCAGCATTTT. Translating gives CASGLGFGSGMDNQPQHF.

DNA for the CDR3: TGTGCCAGCAGCGAGGGGCCTAGCGGGACCCAAGAGACCCAGTACTTC. Translating it yields CASSEGPSGTQETQYF. The chain employs TRBV7-2 and TRBJ2-5; 9 bases are a match to TRBD2. Germline V gene sequence: CDR1 SGHTA, CDR2 FQGNSA. The CDR3 covers 16 residues. Trimming took 5 bases from V and 1 from J; bases not matched to a gene: 8.

This clone has only one observation. The J gene is TRBJ2-2, the V gene TRBV6-5; no firm D call. Germline V gene data show CDR1 as MNHEY and CDR2 as SVGAGI. The CDR3 length is 16 residues. V lost 0 bases to trimming and J lost 0 bases, with 8 bases between them. The DNA of the CDR3 is TGTGCCAGCAGTTACTCGAAGGACCCGAACACCGGGGAGCTGTTTTTT. Amino acids: CASSYSKDPNTGELFF.

The CDR3 region has the DNA TGCGCCAGCAGCTTGGTGGGTTTGGGTTACGAGCAGTACGTC. This sequence encodes CASSLVGLGYEQYV. V is TRBV5-1 and J is TRBJ2-7; D is unclear. The CDR3 consists of 14 residues. Germline V gene lookup returns CDR1 SGHRS and CDR2 YFSETQ. Between the trimmed V and J ends, which lost 0 bases and 4 bases, there was a span of 11 bases.

The chain has TRBV6-5 and TRBJ1-1, with D perhaps TRBD1 (5 bases). The germline V gene encodes CDR1 MNHEY and CDR2 SVGAGI. The germline V and J ends were trimmed by 0 bases and 5 bases, with 7 bases remaining between them. The CDR3 loop spans 13 amino acids. CDR3 loop: CASSYSEGTEAFF. For the CDR3, the DNA is TGTGCCAGCAGTTACTCCGAGGGGACTGAAGCTTTCTTT.

This chain joins TRBV11-2 and TRBJ2-5; a weak D match, TRBD2 (6 bases). Trimming took off 1 base at V and 4 bases at J, with 19 bases between the two ends. The CDR3 consists of 17 residues. Germline V gene lookup returns CDR1 SGHAT and CDR2 FQNNGV. CDR3 in DNA: TGTGCCAGCAGCTTAGGCCTGGGGGGAGGAGGAAGAGAGACCCAGTACTTC. Amino acid sequence: CASSLGLGGGGRETQYF.

The rearrangement links TRBV4-2 to TRBJ2-7; D gene unclear. The CDR3 length is 14 residues. The V gene lost 1 base and the J gene lost 4 bases, with 11 bases spanning the gap. Germline CDR1 and CDR2: LGHNA and YNFKEQ. CDR3 nucleotides: TGTGCCAGCAGCCAAGGCCCCATGGGGTACGAGCAGTACGTC. It yields the protein CASSQGPMGYEQYV.

The chain employs TRBV7-2 and TRBJ1-6; 8 bases match TRBD1. The CDR3 runs 17 residues. Germline lookup yields CDR1 SGHTA and CDR2 FQGNSA. V trimming: 3 bases; J trimming: 7 bases; junction bases outside the gene matches: 11. The CDR3 region has the DNA TGTGCCAGCAGCTTCCAGGACAGGGCTATCGGGAATTCACCCCTCCACTTT. Translation gives CASSFQDRAIGNSPLHF.

This clone is categorized as large. J is TRBJ1-2 and V is TRBV6-5; a possible D gene is TRBD1 (5 bases). The V and J ends lost 2 bases and 7 bases respectively, with 11 bases between them. This CDR3 is 13 amino acids long. The germline V gene encodes CDR1 MNHEY and CDR2 SVGAGI. The CDR3 DNA reads TGTGCCAGCAGTTACAGGGACGGGGGTGGCTACACCTTC. It specifies CASSYRDGGGYTF.

DNA for the CDR3: TGCGCCAGCAGCTATGGGACAGGGGGGAACTATGGCTACACCTTC. It encodes CASSYGTGGNYGYTF. This sequence joins TRBV5-1 and TRBJ1-2, with TRBD1 matching over 11 bases. CDR3 length equals 15 residues. Germline values: CDR1 SGHRS, CDR2 YFSETQ. Trimming took 3 bases from V and 2 from J; bases not matched to a gene: 3.

The chain has TRBV2 and TRBJ2-1, with 8 bases matching TRBD2. Trimming at V came to 3 bases and at J to 9 bases, leaving 4 bases not matched to a gene. CDR1 is SNHLY and CDR2 is FYNNEI in the germline V gene. The CDR3 loop spans 13 amino acids. Here the CDR3 DNA reads TGTGCCAGCAGTGAGGTGCGGGAGGCTGAGCAGTTCTTC. This sequence encodes CASSEVREAEQFF. Supplemented by reference TRBV2 and TRBJ2-1, the full variable domain reads EPEVTQTPSHQVTQMGQEVILRCVPISNHLYFYWYRQILGQKVEFLVSFYNNEISEKSEIFDDQFSVERPDGSNFTLKIRSTKLEDSAMYFCASSEVREAEQFFGPGTRLTVL.

The chain is built from TRBV10-2 and TRBJ2-1; no firm D call. Trimming took off 6 bases at V and 0 bases at J, with 9 bases between the two ends. CDR3 length: 14 residues. Germline V gene data show CDR1 as WSHSY and CDR2 as SAAADI. CDR3 amino acids: CASRNRSSYNEQFF. In DNA, the CDR3 is TGCGCCAGCAGGAACCGAAGCTCCTACAATGAGCAGTTCTTC.

The chain employs TRBV30 and TRBJ2-3; D is ambiguous. Germline loops: CDR1 GTSNPN, CDR2 SVGIG (reference sequence). The V and J ends lost 0 bases and 3 bases respectively, with 10 bases between them. CDR3 size: 14 residues. The CDR3 protein is CAWSVRVGTDTQYF. Here the CDR3 DNA reads TGTGCCTGGAGTGTACGGGTGGGGACAGATACGCAGTATTTT.

V usage is TRBV25-1 and J usage is TRBJ1-1; TRBD1 aligns across 7 bases. The germline V gene encodes CDR1 MGHDK and CDR2 SYGVNS. This CDR3 comprises 15 residues. V dropped 1 base and J dropped 10; count of bases not matched to a gene: 12. CDR3 sequence (DNA): TGTGCCAGCAGTGAATCGCTCCGCAAGGGGGCGGGAGCTTTCTTT. Translating gives CASSESLRKGAGAFF.

The chain carries TRBV6-5 and TRBJ1-4; 9 bases are a match to TRBD1. The CDR3 covers 14 residues. Germline CDR1 MNHEY, CDR2 SVGAGI. The junction had 3 bases not matched to a gene; V was cut back by 2 bases and J by 8 bases. CDR3 sequence: CASSYDRGTEKLFF. The CDR3 nucleotides read TGTGCCAGCAGTTACGACAGGGGGACGGAAAAACTGTTTTTT.

The CDR3 sequence is CASSAGDREKGYTF. The CDR3 DNA reads TGCGCCAGCAGCGCGGGCGACAGGGAAAAAGGCTACACCTTC. V gene TRBV5-1 combines with J gene TRBJ1-2, with TRBD1 identical over 7 bases. The trim removed 4 bases at V and 8 bases at J, leaving 11 bases unmatched. This CDR3 is 14 amino acids long. Germline CDR1 and CDR2: SGHRS and YFSETQ.

V usage is TRBV28 and J usage is TRBJ1-1; TRBD1 might be the D (6 bases). This CDR3 contains 14 residues. V lost 4 bases and J lost 5, with 14 bases in between. Looked up from germline, CDR1 is MDHEN and CDR2 is SYDVKM. The CDR3 DNA reads as TGTGCCAGCAGTTATCCCACAGGGCGGACTGAAGCTTTCTTT. Encoded protein: CASSYPTGRTEAFF.

This clone was seen more than once but under ten times. The chain is built from TRBV18 and TRBJ2-1; D unclear. Trimming shortened V by 3 bases and J by 2 bases, and 11 bases separated the two germline ends. The CDR3 length is 15 residues. Germline assignment: CDR1 KGHSH and CDR2 LQKENI. CDR3 residues: CASSPYGFAYNEQFF. The CDR3 coding sequence is TGTGCCAGCTCACCGTACGGGTTTGCCTACAATGAGCAGTTCTTC.

This clone was counted once. The J gene is TRBJ1-1, the V gene TRBV20-1; D call uncertain. Deletions cut 4 bases from V and 0 bases from J, with 3 bases between. The CDR3 runs 11 residues. CDR1 and CDR2 from the germline V gene are DFQATT and SNEGSKA (reference sequence). The CDR3 sequence: CSAKLNTEAFF. The CDR3 bases are TGCAGTGCTAAGCTGAACACTGAAGCTTTCTTT.

The chain uses TRBV7-3 and TRBJ2-5; D might be TRBD1 (6 bases). CDR1 and CDR2 (germline): SGHTA, FQGTGA. The CDR3 has 14 residues. Trimming removed 5 bases from V and 3 bases from J, with 13 bases in between. CDR3 region: CASSRYRAKETQYF. In nucleotides, the CDR3 is TGTGCCAGCAGCCGCTACAGGGCTAAAGAGACCCAGTACTTC.

This clone was picked up one time. The V and J genes are TRBV2 and TRBJ2-7; D unclear. Germline CDR1 and CDR2: SNHLY and FYNNEI. Trimming cost V 6 bases and J 7 bases, with 10 bases left between them. There are 11 residues in the CDR3. Written as DNA, the CDR3 is TGTGCCAGCAGGGTTCGGTCGGAGCAGTACTTC. Its translation is CASRVRSEQYF.

This clone was observed once. The chain links TRBV6-5 to TRBJ2-2; 11 bases match TRBD2. V dropped 4 bases and J dropped 4; count of bases not matched to a gene: 5. CDR1 MNHEY and CDR2 SVGAGI come from the germline V gene. The CDR3 totals 16 residues. DNA for the CDR3: TGTGCCAGCAGTTCGCTAGCGGGAGGCCGCACCGGGGAGCTGTTTTTT. Translated, it gives CASSSLAGGRTGELFF.

The rearrangement links TRBV7-2 to TRBJ2-1; D uncertain. The CDR3 spans 13 residues. Trimming took off 5 bases at V and 4 bases at J, with 9 bases between the two ends. Germline lookup yields CDR1 SGHTA and CDR2 FQGNSA. The CDR3 sequence is CASSPRTYNEQFF. The DNA for the CDR3 is TGTGCCAGCAGCCCTCGAACTTACAATGAGCAGTTCTTC.

The rearrangement uses TRBV2 and TRBJ2-2; D possibly corresponds to TRBD1 (7 bases). The CDR3 covers 14 residues. The V end lost 7 bases, the J end lost 2 bases, and 11 bases lay between the germline ends. Germline CDR1 and CDR2: SNHLY and FYNNEI. CDR3 DNA: TGTGCCAGCACAGGGGGGATTAACACCGGGGAGCTGTTTTTT. It yields the protein CASTGGINTGELFF.

This clone was seen just once. The J gene is TRBJ2-1, the V gene TRBV7-8; 9 nucleotides agree with TRBD2. Germline lookup yields CDR1 SGHVS and CDR2 FQNEAQ. The CDR3 is 18 residues long. J gave up 8 bases and V 4 bases, and 18 bases lay outside the gene matches. Here the CDR3 DNA reads TGTGCCAGCAGCTCCCGACAGATAGCGGGAGAATATGCCGATGAGCAGTTCTTC. Translated: CASSSRQIAGEYADEQFF. Variable domain in full (rest from reference TRBV7-8 and TRBJ2-1): GAGVSQSPRYKVAKRGQDVALRCDPISGHVSLFWYQQALGQGPEFLTYFQNEAQLDKSGLPSDRFFAERPEGSVSTLKIQRTQQEDSAVYLCASSSRQIAGEYADEQFFGPGTRLTVL.

The rearrangement uses TRBV6-5 and TRBJ1-5; D unclear. CDR3 length: 13 residues. Germline V CDR1 and CDR2: MNHEY, SVGAGI. The V end lost 8 bases, the J end lost 4 bases, and 12 bases lay between the germline ends. CDR3 coding DNA: TGTGCCAGCGGAGAAGGCAAAAATCAGCCCCAGCATTTT. Protein: CASGEGKNQPQHF.

V is TRBV5-8 and J is TRBJ1-1; D gene ambiguous. CDR1 and CDR2 (germline): SGHTS, YDEGEE. Deletions cut 0 bases from V and 10 bases from J, with 13 bases between. The CDR3 extends over 13 amino acids. As DNA, the CDR3 is TGTGCCAGCAGCTTGGCCGGGTGGGAAGGAGCTTTCTTT. Residues: CASSLAGWEGAFF.

The genes are TRBV6-5 and TRBJ1-2; a weak D match, TRBD1 (5 bases). The CDR3 runs 16 residues. CDR1 is MNHEY and CDR2 is SVGAGI in the germline V gene. V was shortened by 0 bases and J by 1 base, with 12 bases between the two germline ends. The CDR3 DNA follows: TGTGCCAGCAGTTACTCGGGGGGAACTGGTAACTATGGCTACACCTTC. Its protein product is CASSYSGGTGNYGYTF.